The sequence of this T cell receptor beta chain was determined in a study of kidney transplant recipient with SARS-CoV-2 infection. This clonotype was recorded at least ten times. V was shortened by 7 bases and J by 7 bases, with 13 bases between the two germline ends. CDR1 is MNHEY and CDR2 is SVGAGI in the germline V gene. The CDR3 runs to 13 residues. TCRdb ran MiXCR on the reads and lists one entry per CDR3 protein. The table lists roughly 250,000 distinct CDR3 sequences, 25% to 35% of them singletons. Source: a blood sample, taken at baseline and on day 111 from a kidney transplant recipient. The sequence was obtained from a male patient between 25 and 39 years old who had COVID-19 and was a kidney transplant recipient. Some T cells may be supplied by the graft donor. The V and J genes are TRBV6-5 and TRBJ1-4; no definite D call. The CDR3 DNA sequence: TGTGCCAGCACGCGGGCGCGAGGTGAAAAACTGTTTTTT. Translated, it gives CASTRARGEKLFF.